The table lists the clone carrying this T cell receptor beta chain with a few counts. Its target is not known. J lost 2 bases, V lost 7 bases, and 4 bases had no gene match. Per germline, CDR1 MNHEY and CDR2 SVGAGI. CDR3 length: 13 residues. The table came from immunoSEQ multiplex PCR; TCRdb's copy has only in-frame clones and leaves some out. The sample shows about 140,000 clones, about 92% of them seen only once. This entry comes from a study of T cell responses to AZD1222 COVID-19 vaccine. Whole-study results and caveats: No repertoire was sampled before or during the peak T cell response, only after it. Baseline seropositivity characterized only a handful of AZD1222 recipients. Rises in breadth and depth of Spike-specific TCRs came after two AZD1222 doses. Donors were chiefly white British, with a greater number of females, and clonal diversity was perhaps underestimated.

The input for sequencing was peripheral blood, taken after recovery from COVID-19. V gene TRBV6-5 combines with J gene TRBJ1-2, with 7 bases that match TRBD1. This clonotype was sampled from an adult who had recovered from COVID-19. The CDR3 sequence: CASIGTANYGYTF. For the CDR3, the DNA is TGTGCCAGCATCGGGACAGCCAACTATGGCTACACCTTC.